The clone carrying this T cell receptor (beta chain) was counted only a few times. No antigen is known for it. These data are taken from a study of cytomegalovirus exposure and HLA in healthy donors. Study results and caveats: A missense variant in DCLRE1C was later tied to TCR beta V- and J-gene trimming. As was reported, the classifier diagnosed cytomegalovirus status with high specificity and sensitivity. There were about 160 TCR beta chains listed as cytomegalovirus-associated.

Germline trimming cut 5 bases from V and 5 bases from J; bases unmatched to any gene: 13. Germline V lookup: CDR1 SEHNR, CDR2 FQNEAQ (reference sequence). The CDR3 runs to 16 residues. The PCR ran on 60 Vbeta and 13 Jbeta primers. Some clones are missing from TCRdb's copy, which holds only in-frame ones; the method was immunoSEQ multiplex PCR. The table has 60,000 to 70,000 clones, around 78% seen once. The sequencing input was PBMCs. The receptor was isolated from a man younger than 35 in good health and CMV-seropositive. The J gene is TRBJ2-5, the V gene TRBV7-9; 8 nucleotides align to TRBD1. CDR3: CASSGSDRAVEETQYF. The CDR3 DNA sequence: TGTGCCAGCAGCGGGTCGGACAGGGCGGTGGAGGAGACCCAGTACTTC.